This record concerns one TCR beta chain sequence. Its antigen remains unidentified. The sample belongs to a study of shared clonotypes between healthy human individuals. Study-wide results and caveats: Only blood samples were collected, and tissue repertoires likely differ. Roughly 4.6% of naive CD4 clonotypes were common to a few donors. Generation of non-shared clonotypes was less probable than generation of clonotypes shared by all four donors.

Only in-frame clones appear in the TCRdb table, and some are missing; sequencing was by immunoSEQ multiplex PCR. The table has millions of clones, about 94% seen once. Naive CD8 cells lacked CD45RO and underwent positive selection for CCR7, leaving out terminally differentiated effector memory CD45RA+ cells. J was trimmed by 8 bases and V by 4 bases; bases with no gene match: 4. The CDR3 is made up of 14 amino acids. Germline lookup yields CDR1 SGHTA and CDR2 FQGNSA. The sequenced sample consisted of naive CD8+ T cells sorted from blood. The genes are TRBV7-2 and TRBJ1-3, with 11 bases matching TRBD1. The clonotype comes from a man in his late teens or twenties in good health. CDR3 loop: CASSWTGGRDTIYF. For the CDR3, the DNA is TGTGCCAGCAGCTGGACAGGGGGCAGAGACACCATATATTTT.